Sequencing of this TCR beta chain was carried out in a study of PD-1 blockade in classical Hodgkin lymphoma. Turning to the study itself: Patients had nivolumab dosed at 3 mg/kg, delivered intravenously every 2 weeks.

No patient escaped relapse after autologous stem cell transplantation, and brentuximab vedotin exposure varied. Reported best responses ranged across complete response, partial response or progressive disease. Findings of the study overall: Those starting nivolumab under 1 year post-ASCT were excluded. Before treatment, TCR diversity in newly diagnosed patients was reportedly lower than in healthy donors.

The CDR3 runs to 14 residues. V dropped 1 base and J dropped 4 bases, with 10 bases sitting between them. The germline CDR1 and CDR2 sequences are MDHEN and SYDVKM. Comment on this clone: Antigen: not known.

Data came from immunoSEQ multiplex PCR; TCRdb stores just in-frame clones and leaves some out. The sample consists of approximately 12,000 clones, just under 85% of them appearing once. The rearrangement links TRBV28 to TRBJ1-1; D possibly corresponds to TRBD1 (5 bases). The sample was peripheral blood mononuclear cells (PBMCs), taken before the second cycle of nivolumab. This sequence originates from a human donor with classical Hodgkin lymphoma. CDR3 region: CASSLFGGGTEAFF. The CDR3 DNA sequence: TGTGCCAGCAGTTTATTTGGGGGGGGCACTGAAGCTTTCTTT.